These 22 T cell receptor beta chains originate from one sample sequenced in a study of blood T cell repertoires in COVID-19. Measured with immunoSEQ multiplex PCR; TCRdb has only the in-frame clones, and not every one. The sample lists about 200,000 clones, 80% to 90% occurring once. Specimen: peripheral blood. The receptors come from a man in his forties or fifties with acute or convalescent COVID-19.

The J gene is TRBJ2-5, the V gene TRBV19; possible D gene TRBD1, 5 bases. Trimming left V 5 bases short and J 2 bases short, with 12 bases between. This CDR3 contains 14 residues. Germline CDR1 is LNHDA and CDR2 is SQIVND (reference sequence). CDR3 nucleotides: TGTGCCAGTAGTCCACAGACAGTACAAGAGACCCAGTACTTC. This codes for CASSPQTVQETQYF.

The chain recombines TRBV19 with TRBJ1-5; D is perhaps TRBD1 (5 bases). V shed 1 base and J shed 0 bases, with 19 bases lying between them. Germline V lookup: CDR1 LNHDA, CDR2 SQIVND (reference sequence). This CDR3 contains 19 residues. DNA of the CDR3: TGTGCCAGTAGTATAGTTGGCAGCAGGGTTGGGAATAGCAATCAGCCCCAGCATTTT. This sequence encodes CASSIVGSRVGNSNQPQHF.

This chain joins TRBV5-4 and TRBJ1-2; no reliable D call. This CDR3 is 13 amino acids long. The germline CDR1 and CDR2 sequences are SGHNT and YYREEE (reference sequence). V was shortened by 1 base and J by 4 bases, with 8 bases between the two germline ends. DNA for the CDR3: TGTGCCAGCAGCTTGACAGCTACCTATGGCTACACCTTC. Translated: CASSLTATYGYTF. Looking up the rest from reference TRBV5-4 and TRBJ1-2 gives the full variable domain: ETGVTQSPTHLIKTRGQQVTLRCSSQSGHNTVSWYQQALGQGPQFIFQYYREEENGRGNFPPRFSGLQFPNYSSELNVNALELDDSALYLCASSLTATYGYTFGSGTRLTVV.

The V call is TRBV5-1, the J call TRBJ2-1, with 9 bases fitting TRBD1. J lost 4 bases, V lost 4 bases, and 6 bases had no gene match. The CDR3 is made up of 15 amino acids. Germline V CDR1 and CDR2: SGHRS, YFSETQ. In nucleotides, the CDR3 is TGCGCCAGCAGCCATCCGGGACAGGGATACAATGAGCAGTTCTTC. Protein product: CASSHPGQGYNEQFF.

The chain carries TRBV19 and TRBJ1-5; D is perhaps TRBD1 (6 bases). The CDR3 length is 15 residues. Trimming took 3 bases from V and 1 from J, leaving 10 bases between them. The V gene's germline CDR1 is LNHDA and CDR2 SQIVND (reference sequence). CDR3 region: CASSIQQGSNQPQHF. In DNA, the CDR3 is TGTGCCAGTAGTATCCAACAGGGAAGCAATCAGCCCCAGCATTTT. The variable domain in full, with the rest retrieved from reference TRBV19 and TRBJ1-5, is DGGITQSPKYLFRKEGQNVTLSCEQNLNHDAMYWYRQDPGQGLRLIYYSQIVNDFQKGDIAEGYSVSREKKESFPLTVTSAQKNPTAFYLCASSIQQGSNQPQHFGDGTRLSIL.

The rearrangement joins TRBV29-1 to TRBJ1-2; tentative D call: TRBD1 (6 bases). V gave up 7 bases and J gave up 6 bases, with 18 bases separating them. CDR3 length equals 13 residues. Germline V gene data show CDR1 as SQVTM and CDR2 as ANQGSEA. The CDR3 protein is CSAYRVKSHGYTF. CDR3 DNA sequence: TGCAGCGCCTACAGGGTGAAATCCCATGGCTACACCTTC.

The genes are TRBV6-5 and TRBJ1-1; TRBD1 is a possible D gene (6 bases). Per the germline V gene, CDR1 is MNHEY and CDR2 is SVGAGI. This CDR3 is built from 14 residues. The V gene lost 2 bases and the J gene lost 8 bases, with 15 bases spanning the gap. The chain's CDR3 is CASSYTGKRGEAFF. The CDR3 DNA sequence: TGTGCCAGCAGTTACACAGGGAAGAGAGGCGAAGCTTTCTTT.

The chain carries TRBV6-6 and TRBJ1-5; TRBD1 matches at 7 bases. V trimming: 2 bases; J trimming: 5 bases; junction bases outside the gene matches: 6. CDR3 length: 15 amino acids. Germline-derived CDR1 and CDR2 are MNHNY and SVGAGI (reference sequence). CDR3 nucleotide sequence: TGTGCCAGCAGTTACCGGAAGGGACAGTATCAGCCCCAGCATTTT. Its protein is CASSYRKGQYQPQHF.

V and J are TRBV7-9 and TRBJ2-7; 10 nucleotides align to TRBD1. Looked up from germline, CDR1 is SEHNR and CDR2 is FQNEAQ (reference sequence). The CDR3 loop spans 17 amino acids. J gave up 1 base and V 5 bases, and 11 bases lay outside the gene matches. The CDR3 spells CASSPPLDRGVSYEQYF. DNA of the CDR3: TGTGCCAGCAGCCCACCCTTGGACAGGGGGGTATCCTACGAGCAGTACTTC. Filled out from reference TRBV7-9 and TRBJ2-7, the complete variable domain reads DTGVSQNPRHKITKRGQNVTFRCDPISEHNRLYWYRQTLGQGPEFLTYFQNEAQLEKSRLLSDRFSAERPKGSFSTLEIQRTEQGDSAMYLCASSPPLDRGVSYEQYFGPGTRLTVT.

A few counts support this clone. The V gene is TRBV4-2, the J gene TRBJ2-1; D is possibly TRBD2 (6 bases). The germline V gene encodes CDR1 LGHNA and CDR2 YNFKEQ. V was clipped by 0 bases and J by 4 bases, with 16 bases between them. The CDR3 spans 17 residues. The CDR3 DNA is TGTGCCAGCAGCCAAGATGGGGACTTGACCGGTTACAATGAGCAGTTCTTC. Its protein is CASSQDGDLTGYNEQFF.

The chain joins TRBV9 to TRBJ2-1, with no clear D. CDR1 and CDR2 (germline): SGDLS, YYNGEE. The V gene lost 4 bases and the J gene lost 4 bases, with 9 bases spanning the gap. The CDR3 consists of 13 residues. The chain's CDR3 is CASSPPPYNEQFF. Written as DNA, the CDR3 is TGTGCCAGCAGCCCCCCTCCGTACAATGAGCAGTTCTTC. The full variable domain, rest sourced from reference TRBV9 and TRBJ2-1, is DSGVTQTPKHLITATGQRVTLRCSPRSGDLSVYWYQQSLDQGLQFLIQYYNGEERAKGNILERFSAQQFPDLHSELNLSSLELGDSALYFCASSPPPYNEQFFGPGTRLTVL.

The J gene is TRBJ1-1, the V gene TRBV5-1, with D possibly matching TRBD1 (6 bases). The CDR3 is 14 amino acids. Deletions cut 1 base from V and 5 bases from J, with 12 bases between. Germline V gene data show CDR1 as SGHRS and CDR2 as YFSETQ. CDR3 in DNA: TGCGCCAGCAGCTTGATGGGGGCCGGTACTGAAGCTTTCTTT. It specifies CASSLMGAGTEAFF.

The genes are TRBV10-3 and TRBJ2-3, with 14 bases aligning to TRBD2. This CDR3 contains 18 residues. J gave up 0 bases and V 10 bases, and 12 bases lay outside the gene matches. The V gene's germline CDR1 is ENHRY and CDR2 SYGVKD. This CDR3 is CATRSGLAGGTSTDTQYF. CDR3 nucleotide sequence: TGTGCCACCCGATCTGGACTAGCGGGAGGTACTAGCACAGATACGCAGTATTTT.

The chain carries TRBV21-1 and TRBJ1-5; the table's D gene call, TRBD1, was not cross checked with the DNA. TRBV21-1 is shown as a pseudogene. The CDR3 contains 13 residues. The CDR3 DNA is TGTGCCAGCAGGAATACAGGGTTGCAGCCCCAGCATTTT. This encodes CASRNTGLQPQHF.

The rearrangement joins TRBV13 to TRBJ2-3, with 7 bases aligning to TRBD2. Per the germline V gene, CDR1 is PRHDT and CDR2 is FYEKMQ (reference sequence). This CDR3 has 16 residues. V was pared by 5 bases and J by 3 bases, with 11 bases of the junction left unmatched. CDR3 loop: CASSHVMREITDTQYF. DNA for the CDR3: TGTGCCAGCAGCCACGTAATGCGGGAGATAACAGATACGCAGTATTTT.

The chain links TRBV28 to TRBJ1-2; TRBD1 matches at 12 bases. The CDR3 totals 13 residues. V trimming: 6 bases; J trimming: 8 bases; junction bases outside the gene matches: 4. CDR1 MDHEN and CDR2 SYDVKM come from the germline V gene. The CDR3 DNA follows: TGTGCCAGCAGGGGGGACAGGGGGCGAGGCTACACCTTC. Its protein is CASRGDRGRGYTF.

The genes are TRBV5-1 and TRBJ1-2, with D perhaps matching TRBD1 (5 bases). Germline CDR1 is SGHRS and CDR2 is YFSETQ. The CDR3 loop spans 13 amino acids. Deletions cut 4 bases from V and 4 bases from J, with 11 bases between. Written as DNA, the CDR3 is TGCGCCAGCAGCCCCGACAGCCTCTATGGCTACACCTTC. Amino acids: CASSPDSLYGYTF.

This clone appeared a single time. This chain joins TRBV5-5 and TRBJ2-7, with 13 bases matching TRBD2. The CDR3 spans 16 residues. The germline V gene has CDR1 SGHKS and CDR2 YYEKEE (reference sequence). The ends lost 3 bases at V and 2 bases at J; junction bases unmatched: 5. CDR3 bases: TGTGCCAGCAGCTGGACTAGCGGGAGTCTAACCTACGAGCAGTACTTC. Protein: CASSWTSGSLTYEQYF.

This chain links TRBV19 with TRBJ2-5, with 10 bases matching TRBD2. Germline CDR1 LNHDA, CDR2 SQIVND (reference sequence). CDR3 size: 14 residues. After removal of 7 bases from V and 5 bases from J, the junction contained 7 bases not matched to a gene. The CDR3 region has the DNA TGTGCCAGTACCCGCACTAGCGGGGTGGAGACCCAGTACTTC. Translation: CASTRTSGVETQYF.

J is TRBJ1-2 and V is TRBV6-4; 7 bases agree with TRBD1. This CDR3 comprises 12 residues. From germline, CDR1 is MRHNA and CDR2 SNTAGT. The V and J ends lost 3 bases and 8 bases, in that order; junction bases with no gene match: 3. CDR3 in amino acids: CASSDTGVGYTF. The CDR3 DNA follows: TGTGCCAGCAGTGATACAGGGGTAGGCTACACCTTC.

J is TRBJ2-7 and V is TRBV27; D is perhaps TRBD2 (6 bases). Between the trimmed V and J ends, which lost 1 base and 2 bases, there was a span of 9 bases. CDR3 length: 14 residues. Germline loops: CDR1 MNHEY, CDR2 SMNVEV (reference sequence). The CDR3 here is CASSLLREPYEQYF. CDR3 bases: TGTGCCAGCAGTTTATTGCGGGAACCCTACGAGCAGTACTTC.

The CDR3 reads CASTPGGLSNTEAFF. In nucleotides, the CDR3 is TGTGCCAGCACTCCAGGGGGCTTATCGAACACTGAAGCTTTCTTT. V and J are TRBV6-5 and TRBJ1-1; 8 bases line up with TRBD1. V trimming: 7 bases; J trimming: 1 base; junction bases outside the gene matches: 8. This CDR3 is 15 amino acids long. Looked up from germline, CDR1 is MNHEY and CDR2 is SVGAGI.